A selection of T cell receptor beta chains follows, all from one sample in a study of response to subunit inactivated influenza vaccine. TCRdb analysed the RT-PCR reads with MiXCR anew, one entry per CDR3 protein. The data contain approximately 200,000 distinct CDR3 sequences, approximately 15% of them singletons. The material sequenced was CD8+ T cells sorted from PBMCs, taken around 5 days after vaccination. These receptors were taken from a man aged 45 to 65 who received an inactivated influenza vaccine. Each CDR3 is given with its conserved first and last residue. A D gene is named only where the DNA matches it firmly. Clone size is shown for a subset of rows, as once, few, many or a class of expanded clone.

size | D | J | V | DNA | CDR3
. | . | TRBJ2-2 | TRBV6-2/TRBV6-3 | TGTGCCAGCAGTGTGACAGCCACCGGGGAGCTGTTTTTT | CASSVTATGELFF
many | TRBD2 | TRBJ2-1 | TRBV20-1 | TGCAGTGCTAGAGATCTAGCGGGGGGATACAATGAGCAGTTCTTC | CSARDLAGGYNEQFF
. | TRBD2 | TRBJ2-7 | TRBV20-1 | TGCAGTGCTAGAGTACCTAGCGGTACCTACGAGCAGTACTTC | CSARVPSGTYEQYF
many | TRBD1 | TRBJ2-4 | TRBV4-3 | TGCGCCAGCAGCCAAGATTTGGCAGGGGGCACTTCGAACATTCAGTACTTC | CASSQDLAGGTSNIQYF
once | TRBD2 | TRBJ2-1 | TRBV4-2 | TGTGCCAGCAGCCAATCGGGACTAGCGGGAGGGCCTTACAATGAGCAGTTCTTC | CASSQSGLAGGPYNEQFF
many | TRBD1 | TRBJ1-2 | TRBV6-1 | TGTGCCAGCAGCCCGACGATGGGACAGGGGATTCACTATGGCTACACCTTC | CASSPTMGQGIHYGYTF
few | TRBD1 | TRBJ1-5 | TRBV6-2/TRBV6-3 | TGTGCCAGCAGTTACGCACTAGGGACAGGCAATCAGCCCCAGCATTTT | CASSYALGTGNQPQHF
few | . | TRBJ2-1 | TRBV20-1 | TGCAGTGCAAAGCTCGGCTCCTACAATGAGCAGTTCTTC | CSAKLGSYNEQFF
few | . | TRBJ2-3 | TRBV9 | TGTGCCAGCAGCCCATATGGTGCAACAGATACGCAGTATTTT | CASSPYGATDTQYF
few | . | TRBJ1-1 | TRBV6-6 | TGTGCCAGCAGTTACATAACCACTGAAGCTTTCTTT | CASSYITTEAFF
few | TRBD1 | TRBJ1-4 | TRBV2 | TGTGCCAGCACATGGGACAGGGAACGGCAGACTAATGAAAAACTGTTTTTT | CASTWDRERQTNEKLFF
. | TRBD2 | TRBJ2-3 | TRBV3-1 | TGTGCCAGCAGCCAGGGACTAGCGGGGGGGCAGACGCAGTATTTT | CASSQGLAGGQTQYF
many | TRBD2 | TRBJ2-2 | TRBV11-1 | TGTGCCAGCAGCTCCTACCTGACTAGCGCCCACTTCGCGAACACCGGGGAGCTGTTTTTT | CASSSYLTSAHFANTGELFF
few | TRBD1 | TRBJ2-7 | TRBV11-2 | TGTGCCAGCAGCTGGGGACAGGGTCAGCCCGAGCAGTACTTC | CASSWGQGQPEQYF
. | . | TRBJ2-5 | TRBV7-9 | TGTGCCAGCAGCTTAGGCCGGGCAGTACAAGAGACCCAGTACTTC | CASSLGRAVQETQYF
. | . | TRBJ1-1 | TRBV7-2 | TGTGCCAGCAGCTACGGGATTGAAGCTTTCTTT | CASSYGIEAFF
. | . | TRBJ2-1 | TRBV3-1 | TGTGCCAGCAGGCTGACCCCATACAATGAGCAGTTCTTC | CASRLTPYNEQFF
few | . | TRBJ1-1 | TRBV7-9 | TGTGCCAGCAGCACCTCGGGGGGGGGCGAAGCTTTCTTT | CASSTSGGGEAFF
. | . | TRBJ2-3 | TRBV11-2 | TGTGCCAGCAGCTTAGAATGGAGGGGGGGCACAGATACGCAGTATTTT | CASSLEWRGGTDTQYF
. | . | TRBJ2-7 | TRBV5-1 | TGCGCCAGCAGCCCCGGGACAACTTTCTACGAGCAGTACTTC | CASSPGTTFYEQYF
many | . | TRBJ1-1 | TRBV6-5 | TGTGCCAGCAGTTACGAGAGGAGGGGTGCAGCTTTCTTT | CASSYERRGAAFF
few | . | TRBJ2-2 | TRBV6-2/TRBV6-3 | TGTGCCAGCACCCCTACCCTAAACACCGGGGAGCTGTTTTTT | CASTPTLNTGELFF
few | TRBD2 | TRBJ2-5 | TRBV10-3 | TGTGCCATCAGTGATACTACTAGCGGGAGCCCCCAAGAGACCCAGTACTTC | CAISDTTSGSPQETQYF
. | TRBD1 | TRBJ1-6 | TRBV28 | TGTGCCAGCAGCCCCGGACAGGACCTCTATAATTCACCCCTCCACTTT | CASSPGQDLYNSPLHF
many | . | TRBJ2-7 | TRBV12-3/TRBV12-4 | TGTGCCAGCAGCCGGCCCCCTAAGGACATTTACGGGCACGAGCAGTACTTC | CASSRPPKDIYGHEQYF
few | . | TRBJ1-1 | TRBV2 | TGTGCCAGCACACAGATGAACACTGAAGCTTTCTTT | CASTQMNTEAFF
. | TRBD2 | TRBJ2-3 | TRBV12-3/TRBV12-4 | TGTGCCAGCAGCGGGACTAGCGGGGATAGTGCGGATACGCAGTCTTTT | CASSGTSGDSADTQSF
. | . | TRBJ2-5 | TRBV13 | TGTGCCAGCAGCTTAGCCGGAAGAGCCCAGTACTTC | CASSLAGRAQYF
. | . | TRBJ1-2 | TRBV4-3 | TGCGCCAGCAGCCAAGCCCACGGGGCTGGCTACACCTTC | CASSQAHGAGYTF
few | . | TRBJ2-2 | TRBV28 | TGTGCCAGCAGCCGCATTGTCCGGGAGCTGTTTTTT | CASSRIVRELFF
. | TRBD1 | TRBJ2-7 | TRBV28 | TGTGCCAGCAGTCCCGACAGGGGCAACGTAGGCGAGCAGTACTTC | CASSPDRGNVGEQYF
. | . | TRBJ2-5 | TRBV14 | TGTGCCAGCAGCCAAGATCCGAGTAGCTGGGTGGAGACCCAGTACTTC | CASSQDPSSWVETQYF
. | TRBD2 | TRBJ2-7 | TRBV11-1 | TGTGCCAGCAGTCCTCCAGGGGGCCTAGCGGGAGTTTCGTCCTACGAGCAGTACTTC | CASSPPGGLAGVSSYEQYF
. | . | TRBJ1-4 | TRBV4-1 | TGCGCCAGCAGCCACAGAAGAGGAAGGGGGGATGAAAAACTGTTTTTT | CASSHRRGRGDEKLFF
few | . | TRBJ2-7 | TRBV28 | TGTGCCAGCAGTCACGGCGTGGAGCAGTACTTC | CASSHGVEQYF
. | . | TRBJ2-7 | TRBV28 | TGTGCCAGCAGTTCAGAATCCTGCGGGACCTCATCCTACGAGCAGTACTTC | CASSSESCGTSSYEQYF
. | . | TRBJ2-3 | TRBV30 | TGTGCCTGGAGGGACGTTCCCTCTACAGATACGCAGTATTTT | CAWRDVPSTDTQYF
. | . | TRBJ2-7 | TRBV25-1 | TGTGCCAGCAGTGAAGAGGGAGGCGAGCAGTACTTC | CASSEEGGEQYF
few | . | TRBJ1-1 | TRBV6-2/TRBV6-3 | TGTGCCAGCAGCCGACCCGTTACTGAAGCTTTCTTT | CASSRPVTEAFF
few | TRBD2 | TRBJ2-3 | TRBV6-1 | TGTGCCAGCAGCAAAGGCCTAGCGGGACCTAGCACAGATACGCAGTATTTT | CASSKGLAGPSTDTQYF
. | . | TRBJ2-7 | TRBV21-1 | TGTGCCAGCAGCAAAGATAAAACTAGCGGGAGGCCCCTCTACGAGCAGTACTTC | CASSKDKTSGRPLYEQYF
few | . | TRBJ2-5 | TRBV12-3/TRBV12-4 | TGTGCCAGCAGTTCCGACTGGAAGACCCAGTACTTC | CASSSDWKTQYF